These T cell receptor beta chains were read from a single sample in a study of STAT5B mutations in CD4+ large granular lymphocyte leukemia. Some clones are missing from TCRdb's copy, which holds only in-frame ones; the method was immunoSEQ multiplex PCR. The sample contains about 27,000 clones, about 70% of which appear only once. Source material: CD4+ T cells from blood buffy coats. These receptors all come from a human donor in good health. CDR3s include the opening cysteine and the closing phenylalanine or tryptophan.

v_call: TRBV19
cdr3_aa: CASSILPGGTDTQYF

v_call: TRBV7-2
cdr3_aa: CASSVGGAYVEKLFF

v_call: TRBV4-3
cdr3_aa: CASSQDRRGEKLFF

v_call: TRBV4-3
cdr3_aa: CASSQAGYGYTF

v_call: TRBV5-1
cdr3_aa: CASSSYQGQETQYF

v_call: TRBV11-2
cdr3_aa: CASSLVSGYNSPLHF

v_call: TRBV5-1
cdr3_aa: CASSLGLAGGTDTQYF

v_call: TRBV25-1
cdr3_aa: CASSTYRGLEEKLFF

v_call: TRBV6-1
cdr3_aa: CASSGLDTSYGYTF

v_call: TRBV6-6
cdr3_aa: CASRRDNSGPLHF

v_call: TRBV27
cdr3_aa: CASSTHRDLNTEAFF

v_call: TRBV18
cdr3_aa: CASSPRAGRSYNEQFF

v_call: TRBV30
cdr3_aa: CAWSPPPGGREYF

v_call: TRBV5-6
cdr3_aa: CASLWGGKGLSTDTQYF

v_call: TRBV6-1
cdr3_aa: CASSEVYGARGTQYF

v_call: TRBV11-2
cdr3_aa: CASSFSGYNEQFF

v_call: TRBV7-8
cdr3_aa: CASSPGGGGGEQFF

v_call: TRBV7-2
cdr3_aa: CASSSTMTGEAFFGELFF

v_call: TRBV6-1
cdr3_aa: CASTRTGGRKLFF

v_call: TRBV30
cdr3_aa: CAWSVSDQETQYF

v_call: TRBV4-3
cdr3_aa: CASSQGGGRQAFF

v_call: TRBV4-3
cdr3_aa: CASSQDRGAWVRPDEQFF

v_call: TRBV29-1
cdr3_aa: CSVEDPLVNEQFF

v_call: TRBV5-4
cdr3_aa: CASSLAENRISGNTIYF

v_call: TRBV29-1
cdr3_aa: CSVVRTGGAEQYF

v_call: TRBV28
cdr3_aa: CASSFRLVRKLFF

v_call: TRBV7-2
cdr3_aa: CASSLGGSAGELFF

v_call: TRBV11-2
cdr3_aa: CSGRSGNEQFF

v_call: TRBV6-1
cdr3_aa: CASNEQSNQPQHF

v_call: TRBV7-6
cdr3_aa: CASSPLTSSRTGELFF

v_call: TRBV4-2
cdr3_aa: CASSAALTWGAFAEAFF

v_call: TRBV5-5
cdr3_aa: CASSSLRGGGGQETQYF

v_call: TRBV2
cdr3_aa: CASSEKGYGYTF

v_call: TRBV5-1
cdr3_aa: CASSGTGQETQYF

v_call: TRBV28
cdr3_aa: CASGRRLAGDYNEQFF

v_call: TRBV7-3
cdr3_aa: CASSLQGWETQYF

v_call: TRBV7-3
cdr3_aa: CASSPGRGSYNEQFF

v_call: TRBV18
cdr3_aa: CASSRDRVASNEKLFF

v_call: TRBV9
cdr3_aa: CASSVGDTQYF

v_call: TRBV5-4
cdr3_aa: CASSLEVNAEAFF

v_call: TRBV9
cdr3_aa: CASSVDPQGQGRNSF